Shown below are 23 T cell receptor beta chains from a single sample sequenced in a study of CD8+CD57+ T cells in acquired aplastic anemia. TCR beta VDJ and CDR3 profiles were obtained from a genomic DNA template. One entry per CDR3 protein results from TCRdb running MiXCR on the reads. Of 150,000 to 200,000 distinct CDR3 sequences listed, about three fifths are singletons. The sample comprised sorted CD4+, CD8+, or CD8+CD57+ T cells (not recorded which) from PBMCs. Receptor source: a human donor with severe aplastic anemia or a healthy control (not recorded which).

The V call is TRBV10-3, the J call TRBJ2-1, with D unclear. The CDR3 length is 12 residues. Germline V gene lookup returns CDR1 ENHRY and CDR2 SYGVKD. The CDR3 loop reads CTSLNVKNEQFF. CDR3 nucleotides: TGTACCAGCCTGAACGTCAAGAATGAGCAGTTCTTC.

The chain has TRBV9 and TRBJ2-3; TRBD2 might be the D (6 bases). Germline CDR1 SGDLS, CDR2 YYNGEE. The CDR3 sequence is 14 residues long. Trimming pared 3 bases from V and 4 bases from J, leaving 12 bases between. DNA of the CDR3: TGTGCCAGCAGCGCGGAGGCGGGGCCAGATACGCAGTATTTT. Its translation is CASSAEAGPDTQYF. Complete variable domain (other parts from reference TRBV9 and TRBJ2-3): DSGVTQTPKHLITATGQRVTLRCSPRSGDLSVYWYQQSLDQGLQFLIQYYNGEERAKGNILERFSAQQFPDLHSELNLSSLELGDSALYFCASSAEAGPDTQYFGPGTRLTVL.

The gene calls are TRBV19 and TRBJ2-7, with D perhaps TRBD2 (5 bases). Trimming cost V 5 bases and J 0 bases, with 11 bases left between them. The germline V gene has CDR1 LNHDA and CDR2 SQIVND (reference sequence). This CDR3 is built from 14 residues. The CDR3 bases are TGTGCCAGTAGTTCTCAGCGGACCTCCTACGAGCAGTACTTC. Its translation: CASSSQRTSYEQYF.

The chain is built from TRBV6-4 and TRBJ2-1; possibly TRBD2 for D (5 bases). Germline-derived CDR1 and CDR2 are MRHNA and SNTAGT. V dropped 5 bases and J dropped 6 bases, with 17 bases sitting between them. This CDR3 spans 15 amino acids. As DNA, the CDR3 is TGTGCCAGCAGTTACGCCGGGGAGTCTCGCAATGAGCAGTTCTTC. As protein: CASSYAGESRNEQFF.

This clonotype appeared a single time. CDR3 DNA: TGTGCCAGCAGCTTAGCGGCAGGGGGCAGAGGCTACACCTTC. Translation gives CASSLAAGGRGYTF. V usage is TRBV7-9 and J usage is TRBJ1-2; 8 nucleotides agree with TRBD1. The CDR3 extends over 14 amino acids. Germline CDR1 reads SEHNR; CDR2 reads FQNEAQ (reference sequence). With 0 bases clipped from V and 8 bases from J, the junction kept 5 bases outside the gene matches.

The rearrangement uses TRBV20-1 and TRBJ2-5; possible D gene TRBD2, 7 bases. CDR1 is DFQATT and CDR2 is SNEGSKA in the germline V gene (reference sequence). The CDR3 runs to 14 residues. Trimming pared 2 bases from V and 6 bases from J, leaving 16 bases between. CDR3 sequence reads: CSARTHGGQKTQYF. The CDR3 DNA reads TGCAGTGCTAGAACCCACGGGGGGCAAAAGACCCAGTACTTC.

V usage is TRBV30 and J usage is TRBJ1-4; D gene unclear. The CDR3 covers 14 residues. Trimming removed 0 bases at V and 5 bases at J, with 10 bases between. Germline assignment: CDR1 GTSNPN and CDR2 SVGIG (reference sequence). The CDR3 loop reads CAWSVPSYNEKLFF. Written as DNA, the CDR3 is TGTGCCTGGAGTGTACCCAGCTACAATGAAAAACTGTTTTTT.

To note about this clonotype: The CDR3 does not close with the conserved phenylalanine or tryptophan, likely indicating a read error. The chain joins TRBV27 to TRBJ2-5, with TRBD2 as a possible D gene (6 bases). Looked up from germline, CDR1 is MNHEY and CDR2 is SMNVEV (reference sequence). Trimming pared 3 bases from V and 3 bases from J, leaving 17 bases between. This CDR3 spans 16 amino acids. CDR3 nucleotides: TGTGCCAGCAGTTTGGTAGGAGGTAGCGGAGAAGAGACCCAGTACCTC. Its translation: CASSLVGGSGEETQYL.

This clonotype has ten or more counts. This chain connects TRBV7-9 to TRBJ2-7; TRBD2 might be the D (5 bases). There are 12 residues in the CDR3. The ends were cut back, 1 base at V and 5 bases at J, with 6 bases in the middle. CDR1 and CDR2 (germline): SEHNR, FQNEAQ (reference sequence). CDR3 nucleotides: TGTGCCAGCAGCTTAGGAGGGCACGAGCAGTACTTC. Translated: CASSLGGHEQYF.

In its sample, this clonotype was seen a few times. Here the CDR3 DNA reads TGCAGTGCTAGAGATACGCAGTATTTT. Its translation is CSARDTQYF. The J gene is TRBJ2-3, the V gene TRBV20-1; D not resolved. The germline V gene encodes CDR1 DFQATT and CDR2 SNEGSKA (reference sequence). With 0 bases removed from V and 8 bases from J, the gap between germline ends came to 0 bases. The CDR3 extends over 9 amino acids.

This clonotype came up many times. The gene calls are TRBV9 and TRBJ1-6, with D possibly matching TRBD1 (5 bases). V gave up 4 bases and J gave up 9 bases, with 14 bases separating them. The germline CDR1 and CDR2 sequences are SGDLS and YYNGEE. The CDR3 loop spans 14 amino acids. The CDR3 loop is CASSPSGGTSPLHF. DNA of the CDR3: TGTGCCAGCAGCCCCAGCGGGGGTACTTCACCCCTCCACTTT.

This chain's CDR3 is CSAMRGGTEAFF. The CDR3 DNA is TGCAGTGCTATGCGAGGAGGCACTGAAGCTTTCTTT. V gene TRBV20-1 combines with J gene TRBJ1-1; no clear D gene. Germline V CDR1 and CDR2: DFQATT, SNEGSKA (reference sequence). The V gene lost 4 bases and the J gene lost 4 bases, with 10 bases spanning the gap. This CDR3 contains 12 residues.

The V gene is TRBV20-1, the J gene TRBJ2-5; D not resolved. The germline CDR1 and CDR2 sequences are DFQATT and SNEGSKA (reference sequence). V was trimmed by 1 base and J by 3 bases, leaving 15 bases between them. CDR3 length equals 15 residues. CDR3: CSARGLSNSEETQYF. In nucleotides, the CDR3 is TGCAGTGCTAGAGGGTTGTCGAACAGTGAAGAGACCCAGTACTTC.

The chain carries TRBV7-3 and TRBJ2-2; D gene unclear. V shed 2 bases and J shed 4 bases, with 5 bases lying between them. Germline V gene sequence: CDR1 SGHTA, CDR2 FQGTGA. The CDR3 covers 13 residues. CDR3 DNA sequence: TGTGCCAGCAGCTTATCAGCCACCGGGGAGCTGTTTTTT. It codes for CASSLSATGELFF.

The chain joins TRBV5-5 to TRBJ2-7; the D gene could be TRBD1 or TRBD2 (7 bases each). This CDR3 contains 14 residues. The germline CDR1 and CDR2 sequences are SGHKS and YYEKEE (reference sequence). Trimming took 5 bases from V and 2 from J, leaving 14 bases between them. Here the CDR3 DNA reads TGTGCCAGCAGACGACAGGGAGGGGCCTACGAGCAGTACTTC. The encoded protein is CASRRQGGAYEQYF.

The CDR3 DNA reads as TGCGCCAGCAGCCAAGAGGACAGGGGGGATGAGCAGTTCTTC. The encoded protein is CASSQEDRGDEQFF. The chain is built from TRBV4-1 and TRBJ2-1; 10 nucleotides align to TRBD1. The CDR3 totals 14 residues. J gave up 8 bases and V 0 bases, and 1 base lay outside the gene matches. The germline gives CDR1 MGHRA, CDR2 YSYEKL.

The chain recombines TRBV2 with TRBJ2-7; maybe TRBD2 (6 bases). This CDR3 spans 14 amino acids. The V end lost 6 bases, the J end lost 2 bases, and 14 bases lay between the germline ends. CDR1 and CDR2 (germline): SNHLY, FYNNEI. The CDR3 nucleotides are TGTGCCAGCAGGACTCGGGGGACGACCTACGAGCAGTACTTC. Protein product: CASRTRGTTYEQYF.

V usage is TRBV7-3 and J usage is TRBJ2-7; D gene uncertain. The CDR3 is 15 amino acids. Trimming shortened V by 5 bases and J by 5 bases, and 19 bases separated the two germline ends. Germline V gives CDR1 SGHTA, CDR2 FQGTGA. Written as DNA, the CDR3 is TGTGCCAGCAGCCCCGCCGCAGCCCCCGTTCACGAGCAGTACTTC. Residues: CASSPAAAPVHEQYF. Full variable domain (outside the CDR3, taken from reference TRBV7-3 and TRBJ2-7): GAGVSQTPSNKVTEKGKYVELRCDPISGHTALYWYRQSLGQGPEFLIYFQGTGAADDSGLPNDRFFAVRPEGSVSTLKIQRTERGDSAVYLCASSPAAAPVHEQYFGPGTRLTVT.

This clonotype was counted at least ten times. The rearrangement joins TRBV5-1 to TRBJ1-3; no definite D call. CDR1 and CDR2 (germline): SGHRS, YFSETQ. The CDR3 runs to 15 residues. The V and J ends lost 3 bases and 0 bases respectively, with 10 bases between them. CDR3 in amino acids: CASSYGQRSGNTIYF. CDR3 DNA sequence: TGCGCCAGCAGCTACGGGCAGCGCTCTGGAAACACCATATATTTT.

This chain joins TRBV7-3 and TRBJ1-1; D call uncertain. The CDR3 consists of 14 residues. The V end lost 9 bases, the J end lost 0 bases, and 14 bases lay between the germline ends. Germline values: CDR1 SGHTA, CDR2 FQGTGA. Here the CDR3 DNA reads TGTGCCAGTAGCACCTCCGGGATGAACACTGAAGCTTTCTTT. As protein: CASSTSGMNTEAFF.

The chain recombines TRBV7-9 with TRBJ1-4, with D possibly being TRBD1 (5 bases). Per germline, CDR1 SEHNR and CDR2 FQNEAQ (reference sequence). Trimming took 5 bases from V and 6 from J, leaving 10 bases between them. This CDR3 region has 13 residues. The CDR3 here is CASSQMGHEKLFF. The CDR3 DNA reads TGTGCCAGCAGCCAAATGGGACATGAAAAACTGTTTTTT.

This clonotype was counted many times. The V and J genes are TRBV3-1 and TRBJ2-5; 7 positions match TRBD2. After removal of 0 bases from V and 2 bases from J, the junction contained 9 bases not matched to a gene. Germline lookup yields CDR1 LGHDT and CDR2 YNNKEL (reference sequence). The CDR3 extends over 17 amino acids. CDR3 in amino acids: CASSQERFGGNQETQYF. CDR3 sequence (DNA): TGTGCCAGCAGCCAAGAACGGTTCGGGGGGAATCAAGAGACCCAGTACTTC.

This clonotype has only a few counts. This chain connects TRBV29-1 to TRBJ2-7; D remains unclear. CDR1 is SQVTM, CDR2 ANQGSEA, per germline. The CDR3 extends over 13 amino acids. The ends were cut back, 4 bases at V and 0 bases at J, with 10 bases in the middle. CDR3 nucleotides: TGCAGCGTTGTTAACGGGTCCTCCTACGAGCAGTACTTC. Protein: CSVVNGSSYEQYF.